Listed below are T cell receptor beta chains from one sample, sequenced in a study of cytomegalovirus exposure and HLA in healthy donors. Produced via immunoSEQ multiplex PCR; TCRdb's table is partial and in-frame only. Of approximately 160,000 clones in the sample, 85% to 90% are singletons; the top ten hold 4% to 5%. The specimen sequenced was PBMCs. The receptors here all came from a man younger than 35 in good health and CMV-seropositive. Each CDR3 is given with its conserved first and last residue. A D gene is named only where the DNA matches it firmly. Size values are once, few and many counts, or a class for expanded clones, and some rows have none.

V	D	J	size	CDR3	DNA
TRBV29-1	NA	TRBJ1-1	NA	CSVVRLDTEAFF	TGCAGCGTTGTGAGGTTGGACACTGAAGCTTTCTTT
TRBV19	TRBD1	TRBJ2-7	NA	CASSIPGQDYEQYF	TGTGCCAGTAGTATTCCGGGACAGGACTACGAGCAGTACTTC
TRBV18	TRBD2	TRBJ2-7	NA	CASSPGLAGVDEQYF	TGTGCCAGCTCACCGGGACTAGCGGGAGTAGACGAGCAGTACTTC
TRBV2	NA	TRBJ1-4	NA	CASTTGRGANEKLFF	TGTGCCAGCACCACCGGGAGGGGTGCTAATGAAAAACTGTTTTTT
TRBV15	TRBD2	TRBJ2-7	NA	CATSRWVAGAYEQYF	TGTGCCACCAGCAGATGGGTAGCGGGGGCCTACGAGCAGTACTTC
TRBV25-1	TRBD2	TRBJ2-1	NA	CASSTTSGRAYNEQFF	TGTGCCAGCAGTACCACCAGCGGGAGGGCGTACAATGAGCAGTTCTTC
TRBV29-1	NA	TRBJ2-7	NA	CSAYGADLGIEQYF	TGCAGCGCCTATGGTGCGGACTTGGGCATCGAGCAGTACTTC
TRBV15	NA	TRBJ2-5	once	CATGAHQETQYF	TGTGCCACCGGAGCCCACCAAGAGACCCAGTACTTC
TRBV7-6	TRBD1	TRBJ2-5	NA	CASSLSQDRGPSETQYF	TGTGCCAGCAGCTTAAGTCAGGACAGGGGGCCATCGGAGACCCAGTACTTC
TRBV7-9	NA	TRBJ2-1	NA	CASSLEIEGNEQFF	TGTGCCAGCAGCTTAGAAATAGAGGGAAATGAGCAGTTCTTC
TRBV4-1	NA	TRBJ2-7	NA	CASSQVLGRTEQYF	TGCGCCAGCAGCCAAGTTTTGGGGCGTACTGAGCAGTACTTC
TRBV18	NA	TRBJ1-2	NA	CASSRDMSNYGYTF	TGTGCCAGCTCGAGGGACATGTCTAACTATGGCTACACCTTC
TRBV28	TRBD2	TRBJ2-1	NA	CATLAGLSSYNEQFF	TGTGCCACCCTAGCGGGCTTGAGCTCCTACAATGAGCAGTTCTTC
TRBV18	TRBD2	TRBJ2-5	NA	CASSPPGLAGGYETQYF	TGTGCCAGCTCACCACCGGGACTAGCGGGAGGGTACGAGACCCAGTACTTC
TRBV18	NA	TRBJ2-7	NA	CASRTPDSPFYEQYF	TGTGCCAGCCGCACACCTGACAGCCCCTTCTACGAGCAGTACTTC
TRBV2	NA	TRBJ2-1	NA	CASSQLLRLVTSNNEQFF	TGTGCCAGCAGTCAATTACTTAGACTAGTCACCTCCAACAATGAGCAGTTCTTC
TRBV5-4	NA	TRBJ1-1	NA	CASSKLETEAFF	TGTGCCAGCAGCAAACTGGAGACTGAAGCTTTCTTT
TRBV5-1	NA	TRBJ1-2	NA	CASSPPADRGDGYTF	TGCGCCAGCAGCCCCCCGGCGGACAGAGGGGACGGCTACACCTTC
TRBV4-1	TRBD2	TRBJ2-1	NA	CASSLPPGGRYNEQFF	TGCGCCAGCAGCCTGCCTCCGGGAGGTCGATACAATGAGCAGTTCTTC
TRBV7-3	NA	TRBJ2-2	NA	CASSPGGRENTGELFF	TGTGCCAGCAGCCCCGGTGGGCGGGAGAACACCGGGGAGCTGTTTTTT
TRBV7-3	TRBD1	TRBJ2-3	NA	CASSLKRWGTGDTDTQYF	TGTGCCAGCAGCTTAAAGCGTTGGGGGACAGGGGACACAGATACGCAGTATTTT
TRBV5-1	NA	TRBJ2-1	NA	CASSEGQYNEQFF	TGCGCCAGCAGCGAAGGACAGTACAATGAGCAGTTCTTC
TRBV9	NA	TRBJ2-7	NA	CASSPRDTAFYEQYF	TGTGCCAGCAGCCCCCGGGACACTGCCTTCTACGAGCAGTACTTC
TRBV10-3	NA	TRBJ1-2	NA	CAISGVNGYTF	TGTGCCATCAGCGGGGTTAATGGCTACACCTTC
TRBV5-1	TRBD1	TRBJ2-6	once	CASKWDRGPSPRDSGANVLTF	TGCGCCAGCAAGTGGGACAGGGGGCCTTCCCCCCGAGACTCTGGGGCCAACGTCCTGACTTTC
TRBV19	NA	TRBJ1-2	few	CASSVDFYGYTF	TGTGCCAGTAGTGTGGACTTCTATGGCTACACCTTC
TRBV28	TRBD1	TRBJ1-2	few	CASSSTGTGGGYTF	TGTGCCAGCAGTTCCACCGGGACAGGGGGGGGCTACACCTTC
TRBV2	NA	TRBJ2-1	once	CASSEWQLLYNEQFF	TGTGCCAGCAGTGAATGGCAACTACTATACAATGAGCAGTTCTTC
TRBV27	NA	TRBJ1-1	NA	CASSLQGRDTEAFF	TGTGCCAGCAGTTTACAGGGTCGGGACACTGAAGCTTTCTTT
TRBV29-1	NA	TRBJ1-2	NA	CSVETANSYGYTF	TGCAGCGTTGAGACAGCGAACTCGTATGGCTACACCTTC
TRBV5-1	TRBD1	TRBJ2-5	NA	CASSSGQGAGETQYF	TGCGCCAGCAGCTCGGGACAGGGGGCGGGGGAGACCCAGTACTTC
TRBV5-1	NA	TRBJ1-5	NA	CASSLEPGSNQPQHF	TGCGCCAGCAGCTTGGAACCAGGGAGCAATCAGCCCCAGCATTTT
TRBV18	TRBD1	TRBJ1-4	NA	CASSPRQGPNEKLFF	TGTGCCAGCTCACCGAGACAGGGGCCTAATGAAAAACTGTTTTTT
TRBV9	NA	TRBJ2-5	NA	CASSVAAGKETQYF	TGTGCCAGCAGCGTAGCTGCGGGTAAAGAGACCCAGTACTTC
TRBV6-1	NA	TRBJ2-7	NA	CASSIHSFGAYEQYF	TGTGCCAGCAGTATTCATAGCTTCGGAGCCTACGAGCAGTACTTC
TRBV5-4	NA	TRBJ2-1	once	CASSLAGNNEQFF	TGTGCCAGCAGCTTGGCCGGGAACAATGAGCAGTTCTTC
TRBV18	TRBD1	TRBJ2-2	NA	CASSPRQGMGGELFF	TGTGCCAGCTCACCCCGACAGGGGATGGGCGGGGAGCTGTTTTTT
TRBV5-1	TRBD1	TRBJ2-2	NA	CASSYLQGTPGELFF	TGCGCCAGCAGCTACTTACAGGGGACCCCCGGGGAGCTGTTTTTT
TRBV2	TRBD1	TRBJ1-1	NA	CASSWTGFGTEAFF	TGTGCCAGCAGTTGGACAGGCTTTGGCACTGAAGCTTTCTTT
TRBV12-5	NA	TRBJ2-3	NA	CASGSQGEDTQYF	TGTGCTAGTGGTTCCCAGGGCGAAGATACGCAGTATTTT
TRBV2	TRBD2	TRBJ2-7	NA	CASRGGSHRVGYEQYF	TGTGCCAGCAGGGGGGGGAGTCACCGGGTTGGCTACGAGCAGTACTTC
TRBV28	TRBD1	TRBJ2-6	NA	CASSAPGQGLGGANVLTF	TGTGCCAGCAGTGCCCCGGGACAGGGACTCGGTGGGGCCAACGTCCTGACTTTC
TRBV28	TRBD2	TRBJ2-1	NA	CASSLAGGSNEQFF	TGTGCCAGCAGTCTAGCGGGAGGCTCCAATGAGCAGTTCTTC
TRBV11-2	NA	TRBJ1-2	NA	CASSLDGGNYGYTF	TGTGCCAGCAGCTTAGACGGCGGGAACTATGGCTACACCTTC
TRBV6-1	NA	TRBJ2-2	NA	CASSEYAGSSILGRNGELFF	TGTGCCAGCAGTGAATACGCAGGGTCCTCAATCCTAGGACGGAACGGGGAGCTGTTTTTT
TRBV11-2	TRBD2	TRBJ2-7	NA	CASSLWPGGQGISYEQYF	TGTGCCAGCAGCTTGTGGCCGGGGGGGCAGGGGATTTCATACGAGCAGTACTTC
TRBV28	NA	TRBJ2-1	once	CAITGGSAVANEQFF	TGTGCCATCACTGGGGGGTCAGCAGTAGCCAATGAGCAGTTCTTC
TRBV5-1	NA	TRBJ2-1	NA	CASSLGNYLNEQFF	TGCGCCAGCAGCTTGGGAAATTACTTGAATGAGCAGTTCTTC
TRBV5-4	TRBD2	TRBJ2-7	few	CASSLGGTSASYEQYF	TGTGCCAGCAGCTTGGGGGGGACTAGTGCCTCCTACGAGCAGTACTTC
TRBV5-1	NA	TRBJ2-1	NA	CASSLALLHPGSEQFF	TGCGCCAGCAGCTTGGCCTTGCTGCACCCCGGTTCTGAGCAGTTCTTC
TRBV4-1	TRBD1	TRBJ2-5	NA	CASNPTGGRQETQYF	TGCGCCAGCAACCCGACAGGGGGCCGCCAAGAGACCCAGTACTTC
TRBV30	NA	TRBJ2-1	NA	CAWSRVLSYEQFF	TGTGCCTGGAGCAGGGTTCTTAGCTATGAGCAGTTCTTC
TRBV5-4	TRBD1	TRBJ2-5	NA	CASSGRTGQGIRETQYF	TGTGCCAGCAGCGGGAGGACCGGACAGGGGATACGGGAGACCCAGTACTTC
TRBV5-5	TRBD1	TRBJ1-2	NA	CASSPGTGKYGYTF	TGTGCCAGCAGCCCCGGGACAGGGAAATATGGCTACACCTTC
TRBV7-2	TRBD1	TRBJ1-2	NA	CASSYTGAGISYGYTF	TGTGCCAGCAGCTACACAGGGGCTGGCATAAGCTATGGCTACACCTTC